One and the same sample provided the 24 T cell receptor beta chains below, sequenced in a study of CD8 T cells in ankylosing spondylitis. One entry per CDR3 protein results from TCRdb running MiXCR on the 5' RACE reads. The sample lists roughly 350,000 distinct CDR3 sequences, roughly 8% occurring once. The study's findings and limits: A motif in TCR beta, a set of eight or nine highly homologous variants, appeared characteristic of ankylosing spondylitis blood.

No antigens are known for them. Sequencing was performed on blood, either unsorted or a sorted T cell fraction (not recorded which). Receptors were obtained from a male donor with ankylosing spondylitis.

J is TRBJ2-3 and V is TRBV6-6, with D hard to call. The CDR3 sequence is 11 residues long. CDR1 is MNHNY and CDR2 is SVGAGI in the germline V gene (reference sequence). Trimming stripped 4 bases from V and 4 bases from J, with 3 bases between. The CDR3 DNA reads TGTGCCAGCAGTTGGCCAGATACGCAGTATTTT. It translates to CASSWPDTQYF.

This clonotype was counted between two and nine times. The chain couples TRBV9 to TRBJ2-7, with D hard to call. The V gene lost 0 bases and the J gene lost 0 bases, with 7 bases spanning the gap. The CDR3 has 14 residues. Germline V lookup: CDR1 SGDLS, CDR2 YYNGEE. The CDR3 loop is CASSVASLSYEQYF. The CDR3 nucleotides are TGTGCCAGCAGCGTAGCCTCGCTCTCCTACGAGCAGTACTTC.

CDR3 DNA sequence: TGTGCCAGCAGCATCATCCGTGCGATGGGGGCGGATTATAGCAATCAGCCCCAGCATTTT. Its protein product is CASSIIRAMGADYSNQPQHF. The genes are TRBV12-3 or TRBV12-4 and TRBJ1-5, with a weak D call TRBD1 (6 bases). The ends were cut back, 6 bases at V and 0 bases at J, with 27 bases in the middle. The CDR3 is made up of 20 amino acids.

The CDR3 here is CASKDGPLATDTQYF. CDR3 sequence (DNA): TGTGCCAGCAAAGACGGGCCTCTAGCTACAGATACGCAGTATTTT. The genes are TRBV6-1 and TRBJ2-3, with D maybe TRBD2 (5 bases). CDR3 length: 15 amino acids. The germline CDR1 and CDR2 sequences are MNHNS and SASEGT. V lost 7 bases to trimming and J lost 3 bases, with 17 bases between them.

This clonotype was seen a few times. The rearrangement links TRBV7-3 to TRBJ2-7, with 10 bases lining up with TRBD1. V shed 4 bases, J shed 2 bases, and the junction held 2 bases outside the gene matches. The CDR3 is 14 amino acids. CDR1 and CDR2 from the germline V gene are SGHTA and FQGTGA. This chain's CDR3 is CASSWTGGTYEQYF. The DNA of the CDR3 is TGTGCCAGCAGCTGGACAGGGGGTACCTACGAGCAGTACTTC. The entire variable domain, with the rest obtained from reference TRBV7-3 and TRBJ2-7, is as follows: GAGVSQTPSNKVTEKGKYVELRCDPISGHTALYWYRQSLGQGPEFLIYFQGTGAADDSGLPNDRFFAVRPEGSVSTLKIQRTERGDSAVYLCASSWTGGTYEQYFGPGTRLTVT.

This clonotype was counted many times. The V and J genes are TRBV12-3 or TRBV12-4 and TRBJ2-5; D tentatively reads TRBD1 or TRBD2 (7 bases each). Deletions cut 5 bases from V and 1 base from J, with 11 bases between. This CDR3 region has 14 residues. The DNA of the CDR3 is TGTGCCAGCAGTCCAGGGGGGGCCCAAGAGACCCAGTACTTC. Its translation: CASSPGGAQETQYF.

The chain uses TRBV12-3 or TRBV12-4 and TRBJ2-2; TRBD1 aligns across 7 bases. V shed 6 bases and J 7 bases; nucleotides not matched to a gene: 5. The CDR3 has 13 amino acids. This chain's CDR3 is CASRTTGNGELFF. The CDR3 DNA is TGTGCCAGCAGGACGACAGGGAACGGGGAGCTGTTTTTT.

This clonotype was found many times. The chain uses TRBV19 and TRBJ2-3; D could derive from TRBD1 or TRBD2 (5 bases each). This CDR3 is 13 amino acids long. Germline V lookup: CDR1 LNHDA, CDR2 SQIVND (reference sequence). Trimming pared 1 base from V and 4 bases from J, leaving 6 bases between. This CDR3 is CASSIAGPDTQYF. CDR3 DNA: TGTGCCAGTAGTATAGCGGGGCCAGATACGCAGTATTTT. The entire variable domain, with the rest obtained from reference TRBV19 and TRBJ2-3, is as follows: DGGITQSPKYLFRKEGQNVTLSCEQNLNHDAMYWYRQDPGQGLRLIYYSQIVNDFQKGDIAEGYSVSREKKESFPLTVTSAQKNPTAFYLCASSIAGPDTQYFGPGTRLTVL.

The rearrangement uses TRBV7-8 and TRBJ2-7; D gene ambiguous. The germline gives CDR1 SGHVS, CDR2 FQNEAQ. Trimming pared 3 bases from V and 3 bases from J, leaving 15 bases between. The CDR3 covers 15 residues. This chain's CDR3 is CASSFLSLTYYEQYF. As DNA, the CDR3 is TGTGCCAGCAGCTTTCTTTCCCTAACTTACTACGAGCAGTACTTC.

This chain connects TRBV7-9 to TRBJ2-7; D gene uncertain. The CDR3 is 14 residues long. V was clipped by 8 bases and J by 3 bases, with 17 bases between them. From germline, CDR1 is SEHNR and CDR2 FQNEAQ (reference sequence). For the CDR3, the DNA is TGTGCCAGCGCGGTTAGCTCCTCCGGCTACGAGCAGTACTTC. Translation gives CASAVSSSGYEQYF.

The sample holds a few counts of this clonotype. The chain is built from TRBV7-9 and TRBJ2-5, with 8 bases that match TRBD2. The CDR3 spans 15 residues. V dropped 2 bases and J dropped 5; count of bases not matched to a gene: 7. Germline lookup yields CDR1 SEHNR and CDR2 FQNEAQ (reference sequence). The CDR3 is CASSLWGLEDETQYF. CDR3 nucleotides: TGTGCCAGCAGCTTATGGGGACTAGAGGATGAGACCCAGTACTTC.

This clonotype was detected many times. V is TRBV4-2 and J is TRBJ1-5; D ambiguous. V shed 0 bases and J shed 0 bases, with 12 bases lying between them. This CDR3 comprises 17 residues. Germline-derived CDR1 and CDR2 are LGHNA and YNFKEQ. CDR3 sequence reads: CASSQDVAVDSNQPQHF. CDR3 coding DNA: TGTGCCAGCAGCCAAGATGTGGCAGTTGATAGCAATCAGCCCCAGCATTTT.

The CDR3 region is CSVWTVNTEAFF. The CDR3 DNA sequence: TGCAGCGTGTGGACGGTGAACACTGAAGCTTTCTTT. The V call is TRBV29-1, the J call TRBJ1-1; D uncertain. V lost 6 bases and J lost 0, with 8 bases in between. Germline V CDR1 and CDR2: SQVTM, ANQGSEA. The length of the CDR3 is 12 residues. Variable domain in full (rest from reference TRBV29-1 and TRBJ1-1): SAVISQKPSRDICQRGTSLTIQCQVDSQVTMMFWYRQQPGQSLTLIATANQGSEATYESGFVIDKFPISRPNLTFSTLTVSNMSPEDSSIYLCSVWTVNTEAFFGQGTRLTVV.

This clonotype appeared a few times. The chain combines TRBV3-1 with TRBJ2-3; TRBD2 matches 7 bases. Germline loops: CDR1 LGHDT, CDR2 YNNKEL (reference sequence). The J segment lost 8 bases and the V segment lost 1 base, leaving 15 bases of the junction unmatched. The CDR3 is made up of 17 amino acids. CDR3 sequence: CASSQARPSGMWGTQYF. DNA of the CDR3: TGTGCCAGCAGCCAAGCGAGGCCTAGCGGTATGTGGGGTACGCAGTATTTT.

This clonotype has just a few counts. The V call is TRBV12-3 or TRBV12-4, the J call TRBJ1-1; no clear D. The CDR3 is 13 residues long. V lost 7 bases and J 2 bases, leaving 11 bases between the germline ends. Here the CDR3 reads CASTKEENTEAFF. The CDR3 nucleotides are TGTGCCAGCACGAAGGAGGAAAACACTGAAGCTTTCTTT.

The chain combines TRBV5-5 with TRBJ1-1; tentative D call: TRBD1 (6 bases). Germline CDR1 SGHKS, CDR2 YYEKEE (reference sequence). The CDR3 length is 14 residues. Trimming pared 6 bases from V and 6 bases from J, leaving 18 bases between. In nucleotides, the CDR3 is TGTGCCAGCATCCTATGGGCAGGGGAATCTGAAGCTTTCTTT. Residues: CASILWAGESEAFF.

This clonotype has a count of ten or more. This sequence joins TRBV29-1 and TRBJ2-7, with no clear D. This CDR3 has 11 residues. CDR1 is SQVTM, CDR2 ANQGSEA, per germline. The V end lost 4 bases, the J end lost 5 bases, and 9 bases lay between the germline ends. CDR3 in amino acids: CSVVGYHEQYF. For the CDR3, the DNA is TGCAGCGTTGTGGGGTACCACGAGCAGTACTTC.

This clonotype was counted only a few times. J is TRBJ2-5 and V is TRBV11-3, with 10 bases aligning to TRBD1. Germline CDR1 is SGHNT and CDR2 is YENEEA. This CDR3 contains 15 residues. V shed 5 bases and J 2 bases; nucleotides not matched to a gene: 5. This chain's CDR3 is CASSATGQGQETQYF. In DNA, the CDR3 is TGTGCCAGCAGCGCGACGGGACAGGGGCAAGAGACCCAGTACTTC. Full variable domain (rest looked up from reference TRBV11-3 and TRBJ2-5): EAGVVQSPRYKIIEKKQPVAFWCNPISGHNTLYWYLQNLGQGPELLIRYENEEAVDDSQLPKDRFSAERLKGVDSTLKIQPAELGDSAVYLCASSATGQGQETQYFGPGTRLLVL.

This clonotype has a handful of counts. This chain connects TRBV30 to TRBJ1-5; TRBD1 aligns across 11 bases. This CDR3 is built from 19 residues. The germline V gene encodes CDR1 GTSNPN and CDR2 SVGIG (reference sequence). The V segment lost 1 base and the J segment 1 base; nucleotides outside the gene matches: 12. DNA for the CDR3: TGTGCCTGGAGTGCTTATATCTGGGACAGGGGGAAGAGCAATCAGCCCCAGCATTTT. Protein product: CAWSAYIWDRGKSNQPQHF.

This chain links TRBV12-3 or TRBV12-4 with TRBJ2-7; 13 bases are a match to TRBD2. V trimming: 10 bases; J trimming: 3 bases; junction bases outside the gene matches: 21. This CDR3 has 19 amino acids. CDR3 loop: CAICLSILAGGPKYYEQYF. CDR3 sequence (DNA): TGTGCCATCTGCCTAAGCATACTAGCGGGAGGGCCCAAATACTACGAGCAGTACTTC.

This rearrangement joins TRBV7-2 to TRBJ1-5; D unresolved. The CDR3 is 14 amino acids. Trimming removed 5 bases from V and 9 bases from J, with 17 bases in between. Germline V gene sequence: CDR1 SGHTA, CDR2 FQGNSA. For the CDR3, the DNA is TGTGCCAGCAGCCAGGACGGAGACCTACGGCCCCAGCATTTT. Translated: CASSQDGDLRPQHF.

This clonotype was counted a few times. This chain uses TRBV7-2 with TRBJ2-1; D is ambiguous. Trimming left V 2 bases short and J 6 bases short, with 8 bases between. Germline V lookup: CDR1 SGHTA, CDR2 FQGNSA. The CDR3 sequence is 13 residues long. Written as DNA, the CDR3 is TGTGCCAGCAGCTTAATGATTCCCAATGAGCAGTTCTTC. It translates to CASSLMIPNEQFF.

At least ten counts were recorded for this clonotype. The chain combines TRBV5-1 with TRBJ2-5, with unresolved D. Germline CDR1 reads SGHRS; CDR2 reads YFSETQ. V was trimmed by 4 bases and J by 5 bases, leaving 6 bases between them. The CDR3 is 11 amino acids. CDR3 coding DNA: TGCGCCAGCAGCAAAAAGGAGACCCAGTACTTC. Translated: CASSKKETQYF.

The chain carries TRBV10-3 and TRBJ2-2; 9 nucleotides match TRBD1. With V trimmed by 10 bases and J by 1 base, 7 bases remained unmatched. CDR1 is ENHRY, CDR2 SYGVKD, per germline. This CDR3 spans 15 amino acids. Here the CDR3 DNA reads TGTGCCACCGGAGGGACAGGGAGGAACACCGGGGAGCTGTTTTTT. This codes for CATGGTGRNTGELFF.